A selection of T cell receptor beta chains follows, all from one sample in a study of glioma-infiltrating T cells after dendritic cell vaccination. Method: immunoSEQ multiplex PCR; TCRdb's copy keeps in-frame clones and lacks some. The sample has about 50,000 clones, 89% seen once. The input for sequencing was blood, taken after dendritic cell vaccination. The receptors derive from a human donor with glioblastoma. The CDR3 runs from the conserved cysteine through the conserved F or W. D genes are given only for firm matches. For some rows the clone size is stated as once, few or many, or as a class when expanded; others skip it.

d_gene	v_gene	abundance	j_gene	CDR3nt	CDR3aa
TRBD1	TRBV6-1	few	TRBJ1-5	TGTGCCAGTCGTGAAGGCCCCGGGACAGCCAATCAGCCCCAGCATTTT	CASREGPGTANQPQHF
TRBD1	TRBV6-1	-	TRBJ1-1	TGTGCCAGCAGTGAAGAGGAGGGGGCCGGCACTGAAGCTTTCTTT	CASSEEEGAGTEAFF
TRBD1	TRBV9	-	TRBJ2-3	TGTGCCAGCAGCGTTGACAGGGTTAGCACAGATACGCAGTATTTT	CASSVDRVSTDTQYF
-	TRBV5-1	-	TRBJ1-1	TGCGCCAGCAGCTTGGACAGACAGACGAACACTGAAGCTTTCTTT	CASSLDRQTNTEAFF
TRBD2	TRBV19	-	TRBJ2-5	TGTGCCAGTGGGGGACTAGGGGGGAAAGAGACCCAGTACTTC	CASGGLGGKETQYF
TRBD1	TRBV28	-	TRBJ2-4	TGTGCCAGCAGTATCACAGGGGGCGTCAAAAACATTCAGTACTTC	CASSITGGVKNIQYF
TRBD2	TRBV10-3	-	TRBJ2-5	TGTGCCATCAGTGACCTTGGCAAGCGGGAACAAGAGACCCAGTACTTC	CAISDLGKREQETQYF
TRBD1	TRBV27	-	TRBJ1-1	TGTGCCAGCAGTCCCGACAGGGCAGGTAGGGACACTGAAGCTTTCTTT	CASSPDRAGRDTEAFF
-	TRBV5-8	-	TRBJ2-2	TGTGCCAGCAGCTTGGCCAGGGTCTCCGCGAACACCGGGGAGCTGTTTTTT	CASSLARVSANTGELFF
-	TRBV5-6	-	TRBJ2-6	TGTGCCAGCAGCTACTACGGGAGTAGTGGGGCCAACGTCCTGACTTTC	CASSYYGSSGANVLTF
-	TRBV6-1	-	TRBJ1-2	TGTGCCACTATTAAGGGGCTCCATAACTATGGCTACACCTTC	CATIKGLHNYGYTF
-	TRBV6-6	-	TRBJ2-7	TGTGCCAGCAGCCATGGACAGCTCTCCTACGAGCAGTACTTC	CASSHGQLSYEQYF
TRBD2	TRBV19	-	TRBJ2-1	TGTGCCAGTAAAGCTAGCGGGATGACCTACAATGAGCAGTTCTTC	CASKASGMTYNEQFF
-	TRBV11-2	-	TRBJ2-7	TGTGCCAGCAGCCCATGGGCGGGGCACTACGAGCAGTACTTC	CASSPWAGHYEQYF
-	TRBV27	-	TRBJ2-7	TGTGCCAGCAGTTTATCGTACGGCTCCTACGAGCAGTACTTC	CASSLSYGSYEQYF
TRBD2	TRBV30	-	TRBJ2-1	TGTGCCCTGGGCGGTCTAGCGGGAGCATCGGGGCAGTTCTTC	CALGGLAGASGQFF
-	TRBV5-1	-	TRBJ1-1	TGCGCCAGCAGCTTGGCTCCCCCGAACACTGAAGCTTTCTTT	CASSLAPPNTEAFF
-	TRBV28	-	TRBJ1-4	TGTGCCAGTCACCAGGGTACGAAGGGGGAAAAACTGTTTTTT	CASHQGTKGEKLFF
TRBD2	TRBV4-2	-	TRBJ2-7	TGTGCCAGCAGCCAAGCGGGCGGGAGGTACGAGCAGTACTTC	CASSQAGGRYEQYF